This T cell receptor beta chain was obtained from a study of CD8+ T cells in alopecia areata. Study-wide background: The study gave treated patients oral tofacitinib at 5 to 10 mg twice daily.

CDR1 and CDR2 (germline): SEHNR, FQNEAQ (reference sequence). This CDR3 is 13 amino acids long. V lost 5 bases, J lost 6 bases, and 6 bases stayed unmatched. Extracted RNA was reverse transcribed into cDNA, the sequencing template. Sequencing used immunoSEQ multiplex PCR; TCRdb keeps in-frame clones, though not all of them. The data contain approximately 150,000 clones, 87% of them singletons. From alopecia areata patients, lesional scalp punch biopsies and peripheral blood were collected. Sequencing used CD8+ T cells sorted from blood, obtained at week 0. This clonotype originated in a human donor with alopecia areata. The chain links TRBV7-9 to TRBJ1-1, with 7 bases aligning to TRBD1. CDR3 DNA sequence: TGTGCCAGCAGCGTAAGACAGGGACCTGAAGCTTTCTTT. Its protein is CASSVRQGPEAFF. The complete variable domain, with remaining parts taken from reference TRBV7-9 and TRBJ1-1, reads DTGVSQNPRHKITKRGQNVTFRCDPISEHNRLYWYRQTLGQGPEFLTYFQNEAQLEKSRLLSDRFSAERPKGSFSTLEIQRTEQGDSAMYLCASSVRQGPEAFFGQGTRLTVV.